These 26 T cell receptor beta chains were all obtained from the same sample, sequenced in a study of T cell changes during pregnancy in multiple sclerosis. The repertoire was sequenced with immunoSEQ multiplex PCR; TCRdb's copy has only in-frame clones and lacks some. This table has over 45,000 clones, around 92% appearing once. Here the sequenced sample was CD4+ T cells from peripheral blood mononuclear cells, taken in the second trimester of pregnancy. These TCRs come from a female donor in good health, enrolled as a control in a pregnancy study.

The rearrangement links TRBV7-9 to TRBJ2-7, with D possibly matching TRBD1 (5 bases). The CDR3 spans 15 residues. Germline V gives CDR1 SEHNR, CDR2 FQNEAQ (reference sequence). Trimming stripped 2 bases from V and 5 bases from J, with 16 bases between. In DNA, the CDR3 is TGTGCCAGCAGCTTAAGTGGCAGGGTTTGGGACGAGCAGTACTTC. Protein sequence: CASSLSGRVWDEQYF.

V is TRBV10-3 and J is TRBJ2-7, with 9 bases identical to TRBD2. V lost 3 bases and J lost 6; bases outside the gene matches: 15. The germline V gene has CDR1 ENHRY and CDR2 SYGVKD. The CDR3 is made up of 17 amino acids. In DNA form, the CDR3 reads TGTGCCATCAGTGATATGGGACTCGCTAGCGGGATTCGCGAGCAGTACTTC. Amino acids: CAISDMGLASGIREQYF.

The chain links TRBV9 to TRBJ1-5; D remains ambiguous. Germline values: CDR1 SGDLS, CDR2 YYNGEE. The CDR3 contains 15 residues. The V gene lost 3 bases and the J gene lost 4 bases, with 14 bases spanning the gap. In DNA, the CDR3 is TGTGCCAGCAGCGGGCCGGGTACGGGGAATCAGCCCCAGCATTTT. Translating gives CASSGPGTGNQPQHF.

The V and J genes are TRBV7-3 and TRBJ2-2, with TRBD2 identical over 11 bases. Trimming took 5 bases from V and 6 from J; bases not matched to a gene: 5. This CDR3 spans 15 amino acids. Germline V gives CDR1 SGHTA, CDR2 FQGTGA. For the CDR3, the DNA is TGTGCCAGCAGCCCGGGACTAGCGGAACCCGGGGAGCTGTTTTTT. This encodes CASSPGLAEPGELFF.

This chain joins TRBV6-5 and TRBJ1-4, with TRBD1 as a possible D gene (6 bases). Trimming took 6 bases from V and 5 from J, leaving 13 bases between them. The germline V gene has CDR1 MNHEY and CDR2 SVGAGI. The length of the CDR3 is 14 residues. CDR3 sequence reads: CASRQPGGNEKLFF. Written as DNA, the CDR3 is TGTGCCAGCAGGCAGCCTGGGGGCAATGAAAAACTGTTTTTT.

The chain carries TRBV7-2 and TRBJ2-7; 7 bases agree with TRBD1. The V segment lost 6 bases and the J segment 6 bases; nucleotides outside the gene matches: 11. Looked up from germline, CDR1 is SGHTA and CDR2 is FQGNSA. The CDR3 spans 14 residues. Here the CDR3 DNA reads TGTGCCAGCAGTCGGGACAGAGAGGGGGTCGAGCAGTACTTC. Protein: CASSRDREGVEQYF.

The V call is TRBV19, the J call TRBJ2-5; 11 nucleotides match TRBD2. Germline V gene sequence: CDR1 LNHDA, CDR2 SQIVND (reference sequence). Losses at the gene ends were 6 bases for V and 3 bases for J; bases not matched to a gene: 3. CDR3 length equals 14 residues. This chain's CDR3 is CASRKGLAEETQYF. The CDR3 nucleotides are TGTGCCAGTAGGAAGGGACTAGCGGAAGAGACCCAGTACTTC.

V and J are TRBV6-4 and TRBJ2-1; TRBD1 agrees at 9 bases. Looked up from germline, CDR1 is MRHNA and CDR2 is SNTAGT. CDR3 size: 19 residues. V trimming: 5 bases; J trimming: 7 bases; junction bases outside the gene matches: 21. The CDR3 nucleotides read TGTGCCAGCAGTCCCCTCCCCCTAGCAGGGACAGGGCCTCGGAATGAGCAGTTCTTC. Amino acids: CASSPLPLAGTGPRNEQFF.

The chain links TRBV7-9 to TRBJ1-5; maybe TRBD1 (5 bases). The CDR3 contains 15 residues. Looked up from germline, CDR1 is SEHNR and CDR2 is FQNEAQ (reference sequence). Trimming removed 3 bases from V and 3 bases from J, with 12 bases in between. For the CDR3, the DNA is TGTGCCAGCAGCTTTGGTGACAGAAACAATCAGCCCCAGCATTTT. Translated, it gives CASSFGDRNNQPQHF.

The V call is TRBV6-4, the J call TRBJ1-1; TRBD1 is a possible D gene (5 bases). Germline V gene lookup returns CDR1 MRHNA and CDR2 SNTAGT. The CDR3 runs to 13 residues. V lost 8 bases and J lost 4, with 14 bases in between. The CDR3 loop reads CASAGSAGTEAFF. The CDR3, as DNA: TGTGCCAGCGCAGGGTCGGCTGGCACTGAAGCTTTCTTT.

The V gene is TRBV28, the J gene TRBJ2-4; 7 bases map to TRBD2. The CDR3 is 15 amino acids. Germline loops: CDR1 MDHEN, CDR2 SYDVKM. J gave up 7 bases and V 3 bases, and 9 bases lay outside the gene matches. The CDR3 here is CASSLEGGSANIQYF. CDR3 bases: TGTGCCAGCAGTTTGGAGGGCGGGAGTGCCAACATTCAGTACTTC.

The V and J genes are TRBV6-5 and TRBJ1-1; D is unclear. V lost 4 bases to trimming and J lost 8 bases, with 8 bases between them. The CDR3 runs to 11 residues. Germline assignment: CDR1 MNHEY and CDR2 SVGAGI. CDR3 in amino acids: CASSSNIEAFF. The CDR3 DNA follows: TGTGCCAGCAGTTCCAACATAGAAGCTTTCTTT.

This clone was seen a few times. The CDR3 loop is CAISPTGGNQPQHF. CDR3 DNA: TGTGCCATCAGTCCGACAGGGGGCAATCAGCCCCAGCATTTT. V and J are TRBV10-3 and TRBJ1-5, with TRBD1 matching 8 bases. The CDR3 covers 14 residues. The trim removed 5 bases at V and 2 bases at J, leaving 2 bases unmatched. Germline V gene data show CDR1 as ENHRY and CDR2 as SYGVKD.

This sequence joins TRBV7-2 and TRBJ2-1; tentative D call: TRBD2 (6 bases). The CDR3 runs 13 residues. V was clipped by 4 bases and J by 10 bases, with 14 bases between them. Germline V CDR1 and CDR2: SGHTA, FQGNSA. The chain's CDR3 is CASSSRGLAEQFF. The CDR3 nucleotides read TGTGCCAGCAGCTCCCGAGGGCTAGCGGAGCAGTTCTTC.

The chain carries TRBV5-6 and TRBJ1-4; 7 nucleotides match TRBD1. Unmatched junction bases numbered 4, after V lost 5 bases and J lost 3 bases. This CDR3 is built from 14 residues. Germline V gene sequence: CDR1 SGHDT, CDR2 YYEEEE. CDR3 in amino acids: CASSIDRANEKLFF. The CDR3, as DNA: TGTGCCAGCAGTATCGACAGGGCTAATGAAAAACTGTTTTTT.

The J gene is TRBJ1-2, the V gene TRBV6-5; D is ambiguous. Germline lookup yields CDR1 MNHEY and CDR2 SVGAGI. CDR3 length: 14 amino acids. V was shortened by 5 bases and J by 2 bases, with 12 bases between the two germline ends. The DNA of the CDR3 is TGTGCCAGCAGTGCCAGTACCTCCAACTATGGCTACACCTTC. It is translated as CASSASTSNYGYTF.

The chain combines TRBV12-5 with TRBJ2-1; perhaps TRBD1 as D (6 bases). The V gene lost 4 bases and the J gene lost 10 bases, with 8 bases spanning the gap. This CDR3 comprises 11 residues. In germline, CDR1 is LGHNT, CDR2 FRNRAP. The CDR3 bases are TGTGCTAGTGGTTCAAGGGGGGAGCAGTTCTTC. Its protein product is CASGSRGEQFF.

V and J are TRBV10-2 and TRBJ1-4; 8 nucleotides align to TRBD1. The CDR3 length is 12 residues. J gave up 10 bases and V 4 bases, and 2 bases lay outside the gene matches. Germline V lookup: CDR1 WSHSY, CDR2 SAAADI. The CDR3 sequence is CASSGQGRKLFF. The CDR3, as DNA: TGCGCCAGCAGTGGACAGGGGAGAAAACTGTTTTTT.

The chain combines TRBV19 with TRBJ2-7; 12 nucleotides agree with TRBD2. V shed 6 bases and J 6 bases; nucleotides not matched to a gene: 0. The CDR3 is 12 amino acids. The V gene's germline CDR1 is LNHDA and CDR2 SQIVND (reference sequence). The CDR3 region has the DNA TGTGCCAGTAGGACTAGCGGGAGCGAGCAGTACTTC. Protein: CASRTSGSEQYF.

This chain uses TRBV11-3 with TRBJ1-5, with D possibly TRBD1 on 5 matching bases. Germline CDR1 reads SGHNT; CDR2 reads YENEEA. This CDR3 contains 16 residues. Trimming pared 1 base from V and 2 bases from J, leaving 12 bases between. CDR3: CASSLGDRGGNQPQHF. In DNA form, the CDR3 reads TGTGCCAGCAGCTTAGGAGACAGAGGCGGCAATCAGCCCCAGCATTTT.

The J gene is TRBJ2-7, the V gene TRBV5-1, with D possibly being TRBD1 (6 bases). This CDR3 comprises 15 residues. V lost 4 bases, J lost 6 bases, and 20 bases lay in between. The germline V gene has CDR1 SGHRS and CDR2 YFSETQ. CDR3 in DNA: TGCGCCAGCAGCAAGGGGACACGGCCCCCATTCGAGCAGTACTTC. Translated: CASSKGTRPPFEQYF.

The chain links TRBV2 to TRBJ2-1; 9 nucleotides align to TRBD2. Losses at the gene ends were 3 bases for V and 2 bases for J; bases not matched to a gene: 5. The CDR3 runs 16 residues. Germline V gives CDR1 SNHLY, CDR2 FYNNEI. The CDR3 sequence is CASSDDAGGTYNEQFF. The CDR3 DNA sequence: TGTGCCAGCAGTGACGATGCGGGAGGGACCTACAATGAGCAGTTCTTC.

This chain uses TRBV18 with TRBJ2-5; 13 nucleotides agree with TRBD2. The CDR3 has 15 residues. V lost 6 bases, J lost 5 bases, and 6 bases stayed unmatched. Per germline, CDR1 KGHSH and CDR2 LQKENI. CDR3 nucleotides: TGTGCCAGCTCCCCCCGGACTAGCGGGAGTGAGACCCAGTACTTC. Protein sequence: CASSPRTSGSETQYF. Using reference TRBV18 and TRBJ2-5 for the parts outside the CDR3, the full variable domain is NAGVMQNPRHLVRRRGQEARLRCSPMKGHSHVYWYRQLPEEGLKFMVYLQKENIIDESGMPKERFSAEFPKEGPSILRIQQVVRGDSAAYFCASSPRTSGSETQYFGPGTRLLVL.

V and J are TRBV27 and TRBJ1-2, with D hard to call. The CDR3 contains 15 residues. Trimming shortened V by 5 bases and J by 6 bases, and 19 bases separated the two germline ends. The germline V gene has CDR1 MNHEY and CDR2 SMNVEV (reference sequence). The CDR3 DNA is TGTGCCAGCAGTCCGATACAGACTCTGGGAGATGGCTACACCTTC. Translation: CASSPIQTLGDGYTF.

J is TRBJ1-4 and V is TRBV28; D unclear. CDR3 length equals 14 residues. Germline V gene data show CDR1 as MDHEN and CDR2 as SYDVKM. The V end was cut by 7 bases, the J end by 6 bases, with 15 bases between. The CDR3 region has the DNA TGTGCCAGCATTGAACGCTACCCATATGAAAAACTGTTTTTT. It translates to CASIERYPYEKLFF.

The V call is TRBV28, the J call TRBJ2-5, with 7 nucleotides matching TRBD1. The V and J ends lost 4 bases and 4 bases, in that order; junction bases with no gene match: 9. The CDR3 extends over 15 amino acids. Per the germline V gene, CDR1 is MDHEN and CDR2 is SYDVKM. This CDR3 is CASSSALGGAETQYF. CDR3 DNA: TGTGCCAGCAGTTCGGCTCTAGGGGGCGCAGAGACCCAGTACTTC.